This T cell receptor (beta chain) was identified in a study of quantifying T cell responses using KT2 cells. The overall study: TCR alpha and beta constant-region primers primed reverse transcription of RNA.

The V gene lost 6 bases and the J gene lost 8 bases, with 25 bases spanning the gap. CDR1 is SNHLY and CDR2 is FYNNEI in the germline V gene. The CDR3 is made up of 16 amino acids. An oligo carrying a UMI was ligated to the cDNA 3' end. First-round PCR used three to four cycles and beta primers RC1.1 and RC1.2 covering TRBC1 and TRBC2. TCRdb itself ran the UMI-ligation and nested PCR reads through MiXCR, one entry per CDR3 protein. The repertoire has about 41,000 distinct CDR3 sequences, about a sixth of them found once; the top ten carry less than 50%. This receptor was obtained from a human donor. The sample comprised PBMCs spiked with cells of the T cell clone KT2. The gene calls are TRBV2 and TRBJ1-2; D may be TRBD1 (6 bases). The CDR3 DNA reads TGTGCCAGCAGCGCGAGATGGACAGAAGGGATCTGGGGCTACACCTTC. Amino acid sequence: CASSARWTEGIWGYTF.